One sample yielded the 12 T cell receptor beta chains listed below, sequenced in a study of breast tumors, draining lymph nodes, adjacent tissues. Breast cancer patients provided tissue from their axillary draining lymph nodes. TCRdb redid the calling of the multiplex PCR reads with MiXCR, one entry per CDR3 protein. The sample contains about 200,000 distinct CDR3 sequences, approximately 31% of which appear only once. Sequenced material: axillary lymph node tissue. These receptors were obtained from a female donor with breast cancer. Some clones in this sample may be carry-over from other donors' samples.

This clonotype has only a few counts. The rearrangement uses TRBV28 and TRBJ1-2; D gene ambiguous. The V and J ends lost 2 bases and 4 bases respectively, with 8 bases between them. Germline-derived CDR1 and CDR2 are MDHEN and SYDVKM. This CDR3 contains 13 residues. The CDR3 nucleotides are TGTGCCAGCAGTTTACCCCCTCTCTATGGCTACACCTTC. Its protein is CASSLPPLYGYTF.

This chain links TRBV6-2 or TRBV6-3 with TRBJ2-7; D gene ambiguous. The CDR3 is 13 residues long. CDR1 is MNHEY, CDR2 SVGEGT, per germline. Trimming cost V 0 bases and J 5 bases, with 8 bases left between them. This CDR3 reads CASSYSNRDEQYV. For the CDR3, the DNA is TGTGCCAGCAGTTACTCGAACCGGGACGAGCAGTACGTC.

The V and J genes are TRBV5-1 and TRBJ1-5; D may be TRBD1 (5 bases). The CDR3 is made up of 15 amino acids. V lost 2 bases, J lost 11 bases, and 20 bases lay in between. Germline values: CDR1 SGHRS, CDR2 YFSETQ. The CDR3 region has the DNA TGCGCCAGCAGCTTCTCGACTAGCGGGGGAGAGACCCAGCATTTT. Translation gives CASSFSTSGGETQHF.

This clonotype has ten or more counts. The rearrangement uses TRBV7-2 and TRBJ2-1; D is ambiguous. Deletions cut 3 bases from V and 9 bases from J, with 6 bases between. This CDR3 comprises 11 residues. CDR1 and CDR2 (germline): SGHTA, FQGNSA. CDR3 nucleotide sequence: TGTGCCAGCAGCTTCGCGGCTGAGCAGTTCTTC. This gives the protein CASSFAAEQFF.

This clonotype showed up just a few times. A much bigger clone sits one base away, suggesting this may be a read error. The chain combines TRBV3-1 with TRBJ1-6; D gene unclear. Germline values: CDR1 LGHDT, CDR2 YNNKEL (reference sequence). V was pared by 4 bases and J by 3 bases, with 10 bases between. The CDR3 is made up of 15 amino acids. The CDR3 reads CASSPRTSYNSPLHF. CDR3 sequence (DNA): TGTGCCAGCAGCCCGAGGACGAGCTATAATTCACCCCTCCACTTT.

Turning to this clonotype: This clone may be a read error of a much larger clone one base away. This rearrangement joins TRBV6-6 to TRBJ2-6; D possibly corresponds to TRBD1 (5 bases). The CDR3 length is 15 residues. Germline V gene sequence: CDR1 MNHNY, CDR2 SVGAGI (reference sequence). CDR3 nucleotides: TGTGCCAGCAGTTACGATGGCTCTGGGGCCGACGTCCTGACTTTC. This codes for CASSYDGSGADVLTF.

This clonotype came up many times. The V call is TRBV12-3 or TRBV12-4, the J call TRBJ2-2; 10 bases agree with TRBD2. Losses at the gene ends were 3 bases for V and 6 bases for J; bases not matched to a gene: 7. This CDR3 is built from 16 residues. The CDR3 loop is CASSFGVSGGAGELFF. The CDR3 DNA sequence: TGTGCCAGCAGTTTCGGGGTCAGCGGGGGGGCCGGGGAGCTGTTTTTT.

The rearrangement links TRBV24-1 to TRBJ2-3, with D possibly TRBD2 on 6 matching bases. From germline, CDR1 is KGHDR and CDR2 SFDVKD. The CDR3 loop spans 16 amino acids. Trimming stripped 5 bases from V and 4 bases from J, with 18 bases between. The CDR3 region has the DNA TGTGCCACCAGTGCTAGTGGTGGGGGGACCTCAGATACGCAGTATTTT. The encoded protein is CATSASGGGTSDTQYF.

J is TRBJ1-5 and V is TRBV18, with D perhaps matching TRBD1 (5 bases). The germline V and J ends were trimmed by 6 bases and 3 bases, with 9 bases remaining between them. This CDR3 has 13 amino acids. Germline CDR1 KGHSH, CDR2 LQKENI. The CDR3 spells CASSQGDNQPQHF. CDR3 coding DNA: TGTGCCAGCTCCCAGGGTGACAATCAGCCCCAGCATTTT.

This chain links TRBV2 with TRBJ2-5; 14 bases map to TRBD2. CDR1 is SNHLY and CDR2 is FYNNEI in the germline V gene. With V trimmed by 6 bases and J by 5 bases, 11 bases remained unmatched. This CDR3 has 17 amino acids. The DNA of the CDR3 is TGTGCCAGCAGGTTGACTAGCGGGGGGGCGGGGGCCGAGACCCAGTACTTC. This gives the protein CASRLTSGGAGAETQYF.

CDR3 DNA: TGCACCGGGACTCCCTCCTACGAGCAGTACTTC. Amino acid sequence: CTGTPSYEQYF. The chain carries TRBV29-1 and TRBJ2-7, with D perhaps TRBD2 (6 bases). The CDR3 spans 11 residues. CDR1 and CDR2 (germline): SQVTM, ANQGSEA.

This clonotype was seen ten or more times. V gene TRBV7-3 combines with J gene TRBJ2-1; D may be TRBD1 (6 bases). In germline, CDR1 is SGHTA, CDR2 FQGTGA. This CDR3 has 13 amino acids. Trimming took off 3 bases at V and 6 bases at J, with 9 bases between the two ends. The CDR3 here is CASSFLQGNEQFF. Written as DNA, the CDR3 is TGTGCCAGCAGCTTTTTACAGGGCAATGAGCAGTTCTTC.